The entry that follows covers one T cell receptor (beta chain) sequence. Looked up from germline, CDR1 is SQVTM and CDR2 is ANQGSEA. CDR3 size: 14 residues. Deletions cut 7 bases from V and 3 bases from J, with 18 bases between. TCR beta chains were sequenced at survey level with immunoSEQ. Measured with immunoSEQ multiplex PCR; TCRdb has only the in-frame clones, and not every one. Counted here are about 50,000 clones, roughly 93% occurring once; the ten biggest clones make up about 11%. The sequenced sample was PBMCs. The chain recombines TRBV29-1 with TRBJ1-1, with TRBD1 as a possible D gene (5 bases). This TCR derives from a man aged 40-49 years with rheumatoid arthritis. The CDR3 sequence: CSAAGTEWDTEAFF. The DNA for the CDR3 is TGCAGCGCGGCTGGGACCGAGTGGGACACTGAAGCTTTCTTT.